The source of this T cell receptor beta chain is a study of spatial heterogeneity in lung cancer. Overall study context: On average, each unique TCR and UMI combination appeared more than ten times in raw reads.

The CDR3 consists of 14 residues. Between the trimmed V and J ends, which lost 10 bases and 1 base, there was a span of 11 bases. Per germline, CDR1 WSHSY and CDR2 SAAADI. One entry per CDR3 protein, called by TCRdb with MiXCR from the 5' RACE reads. The top ten clones hold roughly 21% of a sample with about 5,800 distinct CDR3 sequences, around an eighth of them seen once. Time point: sample taken at primary tumor resection. Samples came from 65 to 75 TRACERx patients with untreated early-stage lung cancer. Tumor, nontumor lung or frozen PBMC supplied whole RNA, sequenced without sorting. This chain joins TRBV10-2 and TRBJ2-6, with D perhaps TRBD1 (6 bases). The sequence was collected from a female donor with early-stage non-small cell lung cancer. The specimen was normal lung tissue next to the tumor, collected at surgery. CDR3 bases: TGCGCCACACATCAGGGGTCTGGGGCCAACGTCCTGACTTTC. This translates into CATHQGSGANVLTF.